Included here is one T cell receptor (beta chain) sequence, with context. The data originate from a study of blood T cell repertoires in COVID-19. Overall study context: Sites in the United States, Italy and Spain provided acute and convalescent COVID-19 samples. PBMCs, B-cell-depleted T cells, or T cells provided the cDNA or gDNA that made up the material.

CDR3 length: 12 amino acids. The germline gives CDR1 LGHDT, CDR2 YNNKEL (reference sequence). Trimming cost V 3 bases and J 8 bases, with 10 bases left between them. In the source study's methods: Amplified reference gene primers provided the basis for estimating nucleated cell counts. Only in-frame clones appear in the TCRdb table, and some are missing; sequencing was by immunoSEQ multiplex PCR. V and J calls and clone size are given by that table; D and trimming were obtained from the DNA. The sample includes about 170,000 clones, around nine tenths of them seen just once. V usage is TRBV3-1 (or the pseudogene TRBV3-2) and J usage is TRBJ1-2; tentative D call: TRBD1 (5 bases). Input material: peripheral blood. The receptor was isolated from a man aged 18 to 35 with active or convalescent COVID-19. This chain's CDR3 is CASSQTPGGYTF. The DNA of the CDR3 is TGTGCCAGCAGCCAGACTCCAGGGGGCTACACCTTC.